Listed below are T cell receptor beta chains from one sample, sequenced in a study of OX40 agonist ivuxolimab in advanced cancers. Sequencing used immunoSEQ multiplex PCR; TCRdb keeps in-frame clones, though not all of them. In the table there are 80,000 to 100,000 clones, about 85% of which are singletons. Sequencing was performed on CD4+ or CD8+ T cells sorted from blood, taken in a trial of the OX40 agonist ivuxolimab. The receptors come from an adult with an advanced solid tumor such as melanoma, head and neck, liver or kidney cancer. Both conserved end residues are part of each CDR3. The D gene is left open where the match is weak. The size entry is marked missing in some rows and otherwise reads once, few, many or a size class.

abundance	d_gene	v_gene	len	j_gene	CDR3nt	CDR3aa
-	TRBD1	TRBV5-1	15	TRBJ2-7	TGCGCCAGCAGCTTGGCCGGGACAGGGGGCGACGAGCAGTACTTC	CASSLAGTGGDEQYF
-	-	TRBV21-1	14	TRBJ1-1	TGTGCCACCAAAACCGGGACAGGGAACACTGAAGCTTTCTTT	CATKTGTGNTEAFF
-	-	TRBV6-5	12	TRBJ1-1	TGTGCCAGCTCCTTTAGGGGGGACGCAGCTTTCTTT	CASSFRGDAAFF
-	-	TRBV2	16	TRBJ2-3	TGTGCCAGCAGTTCGAGACCTCAGATGCAAGAAGATACGCAGTATTTT	CASSSRPQMQEDTQYF
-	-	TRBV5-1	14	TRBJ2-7	TGCGCCAGCAGATTGAACCCATCCTCGGAGGAGCAGTACTTC	CASRLNPSSEEQYF
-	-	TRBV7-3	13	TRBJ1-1	TGTGCCAGCAGCTTACAGGCGAACACTGAAGCTTTCTTT	CASSLQANTEAFF
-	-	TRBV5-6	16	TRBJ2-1	TGTGCCAGCAGCGGGGGCCTGGGGACCACCCTCACTGAGCAGTTCTTC	CASSGGLGTTLTEQFF
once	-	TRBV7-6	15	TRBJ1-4	TGTGCCAGCAGCTATCAGGGGTTGGATAATGAAAAACTGTTTTTT	CASSYQGLDNEKLFF
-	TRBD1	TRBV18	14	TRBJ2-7	TGTGCCAGCTCATCGGGACAGGATACCTACGAGCAGTACTTC	CASSSGQDTYEQYF
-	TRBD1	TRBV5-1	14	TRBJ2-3	TGCGCCAGCAGCTCACAGGGGGCGGAAAATACGCAGTATTTT	CASSSQGAENTQYF
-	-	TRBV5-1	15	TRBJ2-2	TGCGCCAGCAGCTTGGCAGGTCTTCGCACCGGGGAGCTGTTTTTT	CASSLAGLRTGELFF
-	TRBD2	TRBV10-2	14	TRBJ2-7	TGCGCCAGCAGTGAGCCTAGCGGGAGCCACGAGCAGTACTTC	CASSEPSGSHEQYF
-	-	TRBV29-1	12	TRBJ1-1	TGCAGCGTTTTTAAAGCGAACACTGAAGCTTTCTTT	CSVFKANTEAFF
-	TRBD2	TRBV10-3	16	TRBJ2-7	TGTGCCATCAGTGACTTTAGCGGGGCGGGCACCTACGAGCAGTACTTC	CAISDFSGAGTYEQYF
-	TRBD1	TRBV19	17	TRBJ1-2	TGTGCCAGTAGTCCGGGACCGGGACAGCCTACAGGTGGTGGCTACACCTTC	CASSPGPGQPTGGGYTF
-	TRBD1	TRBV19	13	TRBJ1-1	TGTGCCAGTAGTATGGCACGGGACAGGTGGGCTTTCTTT	CASSMARDRWAFF